This TCR beta chain comes out of a study of blood T cell repertoires in COVID-19. Study at large: Italy, Spain and the United States were the sources of the convalescent and acute COVID-19 samples. PBMCs, B-cell-depleted T cells, or T cells were the source of the cDNA or gDNA that made up the material.

Trimming took 6 bases from V and 7 from J; bases not matched to a gene: 10. The CDR3 is 15 amino acids. Per germline, CDR1 MDHEN and CDR2 SYDVKM. Authors' analysis steps: Reference gene primer amplification in the assay estimated nucleated cell counts. Profiling relied on immunoSEQ multiplex PCR, and the TCRdb table lists in-frame clones only, not all of them. From that table come the V and J calls and clone size; the DNA was used to work out D and trimming. The sample has about 140,000 clones; roughly 85% are singletons. The rearrangement joins TRBV28 to TRBJ2-1, with 9 bases matching TRBD1. Sequenced sample: peripheral blood. This clonotype originated in a man in his 60s with acute or convalescent COVID-19. CDR3 region: CASSPTGGGRNEQFF. The CDR3 bases are TGTGCCAGCAGCCCCACAGGGGGCGGCCGGAATGAGCAGTTCTTC.